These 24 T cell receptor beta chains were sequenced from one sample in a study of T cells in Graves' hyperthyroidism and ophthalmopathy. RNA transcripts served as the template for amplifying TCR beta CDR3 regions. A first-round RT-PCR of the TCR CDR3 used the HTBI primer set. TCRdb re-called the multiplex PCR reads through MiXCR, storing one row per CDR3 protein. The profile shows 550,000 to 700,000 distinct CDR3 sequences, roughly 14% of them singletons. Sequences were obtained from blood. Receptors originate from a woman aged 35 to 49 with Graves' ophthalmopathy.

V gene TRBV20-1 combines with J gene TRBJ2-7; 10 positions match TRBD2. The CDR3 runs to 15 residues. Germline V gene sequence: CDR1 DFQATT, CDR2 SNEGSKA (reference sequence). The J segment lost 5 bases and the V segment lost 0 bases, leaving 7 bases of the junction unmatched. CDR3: CSAREYSGRSDEQYF. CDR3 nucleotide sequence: TGCAGTGCTAGAGAGTATAGCGGGAGGTCCGACGAGCAGTACTTC.

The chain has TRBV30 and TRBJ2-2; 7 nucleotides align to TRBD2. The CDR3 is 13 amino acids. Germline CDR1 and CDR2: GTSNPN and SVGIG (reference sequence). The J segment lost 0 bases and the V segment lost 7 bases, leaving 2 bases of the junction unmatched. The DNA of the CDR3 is TGTGCCTCGGGACTACCGAACACCGGGGAGCTGTTTTTT. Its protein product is CASGLPNTGELFF.

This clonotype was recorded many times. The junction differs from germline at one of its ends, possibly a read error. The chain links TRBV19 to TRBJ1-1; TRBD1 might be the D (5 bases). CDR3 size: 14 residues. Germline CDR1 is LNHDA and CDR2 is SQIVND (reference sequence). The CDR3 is CASKETAMNTETFF. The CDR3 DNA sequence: TGTGCCAGTAAAGAGACAGCCATGAACACTGAAACTTTCTTT.

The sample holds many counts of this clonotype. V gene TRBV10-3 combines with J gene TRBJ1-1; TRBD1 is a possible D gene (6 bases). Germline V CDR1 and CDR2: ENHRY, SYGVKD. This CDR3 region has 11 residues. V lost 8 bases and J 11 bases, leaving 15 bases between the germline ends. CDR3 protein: CAIGPGGGAFF. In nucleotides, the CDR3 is TGTGCCATCGGCCCGGGGGGGGGCGCTTTCTTT.

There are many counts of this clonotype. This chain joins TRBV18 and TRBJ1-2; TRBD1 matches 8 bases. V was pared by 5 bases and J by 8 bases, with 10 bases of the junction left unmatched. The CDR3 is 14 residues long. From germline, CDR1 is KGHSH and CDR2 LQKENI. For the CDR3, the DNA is TGTGCCAGCTCATCCCAGGACAGGGCGGAGGGCTACACCTTC. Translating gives CASSSQDRAEGYTF.

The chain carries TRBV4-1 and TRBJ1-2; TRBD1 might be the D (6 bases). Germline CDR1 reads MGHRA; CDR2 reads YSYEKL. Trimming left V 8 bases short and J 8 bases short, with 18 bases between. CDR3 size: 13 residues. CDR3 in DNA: TGCGCCAGCCGCCCGACAGGTAGTAGGGGCTACACCTTC. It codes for CASRPTGSRGYTF.

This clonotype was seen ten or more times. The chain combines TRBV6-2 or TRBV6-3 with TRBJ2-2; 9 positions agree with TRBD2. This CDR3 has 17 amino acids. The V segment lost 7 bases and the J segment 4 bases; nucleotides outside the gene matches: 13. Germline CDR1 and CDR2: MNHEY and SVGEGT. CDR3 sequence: CASTRTSATLGTGELFF. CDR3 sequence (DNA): TGTGCCAGCACCAGGACTAGCGCGACTCTGGGCACCGGGGAGCTGTTTTTT.

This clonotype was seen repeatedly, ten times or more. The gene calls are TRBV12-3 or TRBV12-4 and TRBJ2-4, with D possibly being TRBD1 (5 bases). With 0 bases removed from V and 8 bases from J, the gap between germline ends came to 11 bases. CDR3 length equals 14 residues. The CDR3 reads CASSLARVGDIQYF. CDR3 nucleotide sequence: TGTGCCAGCAGTTTAGCGCGTGTAGGGGACATTCAGTACTTC.

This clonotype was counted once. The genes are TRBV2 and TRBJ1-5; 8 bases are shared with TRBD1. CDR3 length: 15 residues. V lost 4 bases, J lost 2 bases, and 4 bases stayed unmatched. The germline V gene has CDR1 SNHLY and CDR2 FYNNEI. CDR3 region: CASSGQGQGNQPQHF. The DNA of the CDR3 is TGTGCCAGCAGTGGCCAGGGACAGGGCAATCAGCCCCAGCATTTT. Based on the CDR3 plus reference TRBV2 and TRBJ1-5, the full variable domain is EPEVTQTPSHQVTQMGQEVILRCVPISNHLYFYWYRQILGQKVEFLVSFYNNEISEKSEIFDDQFSVERPDGSNFTLKIRSTKLEDSAMYFCASSGQGQGNQPQHFGDGTRLSIL.

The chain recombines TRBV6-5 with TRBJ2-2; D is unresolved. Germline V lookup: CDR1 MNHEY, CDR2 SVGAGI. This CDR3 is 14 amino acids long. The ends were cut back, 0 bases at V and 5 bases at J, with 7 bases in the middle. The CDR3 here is CASSYSAGTGELFF. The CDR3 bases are TGTGCCAGCAGTTACTCGGCAGGAACCGGGGAGCTGTTTTTT.

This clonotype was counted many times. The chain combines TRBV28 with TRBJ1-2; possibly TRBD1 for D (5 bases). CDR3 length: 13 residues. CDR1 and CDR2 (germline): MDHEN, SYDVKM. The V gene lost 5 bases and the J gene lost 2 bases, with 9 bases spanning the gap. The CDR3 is CASSIQANYGYTF. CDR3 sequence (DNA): TGTGCCAGCAGTATACAGGCGAACTATGGCTACACCTTC.

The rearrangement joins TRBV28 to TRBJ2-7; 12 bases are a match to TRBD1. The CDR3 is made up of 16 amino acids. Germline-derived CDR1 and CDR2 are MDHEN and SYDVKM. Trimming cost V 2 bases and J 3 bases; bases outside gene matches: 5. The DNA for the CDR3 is TGTGCCAGCAGTTTAATCGGGACAGGGGGCTTCTACGAGCAGTACTTC. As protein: CASSLIGTGGFYEQYF.

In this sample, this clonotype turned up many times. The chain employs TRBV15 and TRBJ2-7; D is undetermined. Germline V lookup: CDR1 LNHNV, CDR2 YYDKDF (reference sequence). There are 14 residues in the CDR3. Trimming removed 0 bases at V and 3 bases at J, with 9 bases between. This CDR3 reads CATSRETRDYEQYF. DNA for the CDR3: TGTGCCACCAGCAGAGAAACTCGAGACTACGAGCAGTACTTC.

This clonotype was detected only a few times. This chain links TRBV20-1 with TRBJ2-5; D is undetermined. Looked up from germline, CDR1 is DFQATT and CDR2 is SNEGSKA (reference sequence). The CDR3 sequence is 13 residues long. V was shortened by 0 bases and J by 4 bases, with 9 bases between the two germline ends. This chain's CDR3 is CSARDLERETQYF. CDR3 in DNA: TGCAGTGCTAGAGATCTGGAGAGAGAGACCCAGTACTTC.

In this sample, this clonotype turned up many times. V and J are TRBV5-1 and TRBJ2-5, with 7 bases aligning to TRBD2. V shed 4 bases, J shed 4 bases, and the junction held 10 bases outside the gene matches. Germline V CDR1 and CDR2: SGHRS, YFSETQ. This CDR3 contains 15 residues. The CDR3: CASSPGAGIGETQYF. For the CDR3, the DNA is TGCGCCAGCAGCCCCGGAGCGGGAATCGGAGAGACCCAGTACTTC. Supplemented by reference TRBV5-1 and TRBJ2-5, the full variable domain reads KAGVTQTPRYLIKTRGQQVTLSCSPISGHRSVSWYQQTPGQGLQFLFEYFSETQRNKGNFPGRFSGRQFSNSRSEMNVSTLELGDSALYLCASSPGAGIGETQYFGPGTRLLVL.

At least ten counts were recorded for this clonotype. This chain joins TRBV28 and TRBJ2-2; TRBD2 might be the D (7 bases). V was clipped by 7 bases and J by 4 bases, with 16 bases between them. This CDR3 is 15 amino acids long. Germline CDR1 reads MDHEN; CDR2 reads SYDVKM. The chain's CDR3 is CASTTAGASTGELFF. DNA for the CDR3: TGTGCCAGCACTACGGCGGGGGCGAGCACCGGGGAGCTGTTTTTT. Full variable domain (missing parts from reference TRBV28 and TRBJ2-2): DVKVTQSSRYLVKRTGEKVFLECVQDMDHENMFWYRQDPGLGLRLIYFSYDVKMKEKGDIPEGYSVSREKKERFSLILESASTNQTSMYLCASTTAGASTGELFFGEGSRLTVL.

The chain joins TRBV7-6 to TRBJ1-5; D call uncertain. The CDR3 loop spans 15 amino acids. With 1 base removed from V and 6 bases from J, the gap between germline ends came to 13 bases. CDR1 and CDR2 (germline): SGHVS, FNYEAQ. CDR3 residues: CASSLEAQSGQPQHF. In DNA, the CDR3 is TGTGCCAGCAGCTTAGAGGCCCAGAGCGGTCAGCCCCAGCATTTT.

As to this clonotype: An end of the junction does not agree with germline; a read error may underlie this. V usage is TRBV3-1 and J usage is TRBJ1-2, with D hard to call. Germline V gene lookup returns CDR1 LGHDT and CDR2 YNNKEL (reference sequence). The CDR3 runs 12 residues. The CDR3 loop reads CASSQGDYDYTF. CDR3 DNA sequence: TGTGCCAGCAGCCAGGGTGACTATGACTACACCTTC. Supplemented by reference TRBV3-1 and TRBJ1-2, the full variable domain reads DTAVSQTPKYLVTQMGNDKSIKCEQNLGHDTMYWYKQDSKKFLKIMFSYNNKELIINETVPNRFSPKSPDKAHLNLHINSLELGDSAVYFCASSQGDYDYTFGSGTRLTVV.

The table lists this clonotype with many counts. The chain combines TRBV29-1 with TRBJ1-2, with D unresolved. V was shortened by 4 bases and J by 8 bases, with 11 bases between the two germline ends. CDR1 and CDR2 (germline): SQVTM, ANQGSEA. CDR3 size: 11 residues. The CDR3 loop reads CSVVEGRGYTF. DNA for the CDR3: TGCAGCGTTGTCGAGGGCCGGGGCTACACCTTC. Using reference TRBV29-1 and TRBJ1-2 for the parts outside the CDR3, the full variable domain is SAVISQKPSRDICQRGTSLTIQCQVDSQVTMMFWYRQQPGQSLTLIATANQGSEATYESGFVIDKFPISRPNLTFSTLTVSNMSPEDSSIYLCSVVEGRGYTFGSGTRLTVV.

The CDR3 nucleotides are TGTGCCAGCAGATCCGGACTAGCCCAGAACACCGGGGAGCTGTTTTTT. This translates into CASRSGLAQNTGELFF. The rearrangement joins TRBV11-2 to TRBJ2-2, with 8 bases identical to TRBD2. The trim removed 6 bases at V and 1 base at J, leaving 7 bases unmatched. Germline CDR1 is SGHAT and CDR2 is FQNNGV. The length of the CDR3 is 16 residues.

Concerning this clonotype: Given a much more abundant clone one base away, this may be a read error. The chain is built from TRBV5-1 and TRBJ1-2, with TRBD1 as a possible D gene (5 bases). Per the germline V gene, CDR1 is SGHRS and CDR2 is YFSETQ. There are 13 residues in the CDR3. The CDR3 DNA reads TGCGCCAGCAGCTCTGGGGGGAACTATAGCTACACCTTC. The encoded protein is CASSSGGNYSYTF. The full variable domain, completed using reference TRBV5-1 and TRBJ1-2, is KAGVTQTPRYLIKTRGQQVTLSCSPISGHRSVSWYQQTPGQGLQFLFEYFSETQRNKGNFPGRFSGRQFSNSRSEMNVSTLELGDSALYLCASSSGGNYSYTFGSGTRLTVV.

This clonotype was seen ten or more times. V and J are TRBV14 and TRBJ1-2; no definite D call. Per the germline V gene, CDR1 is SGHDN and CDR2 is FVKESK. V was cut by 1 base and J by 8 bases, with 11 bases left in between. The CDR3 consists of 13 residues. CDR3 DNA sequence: TGTGCCAGCAGCCAAGCCGGCGCGCTGGGCTACACCTTC. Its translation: CASSQAGALGYTF. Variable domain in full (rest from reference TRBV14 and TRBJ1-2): EAGVTQFPSHSVIEKGQTVTLRCDPISGHDNLYWYRRVMGKEIKFLLHFVKESKQDESGMPNNRFLAERTGGTYSTLKVQPAELEDSGVYFCASSQAGALGYTFGSGTRLTVV.

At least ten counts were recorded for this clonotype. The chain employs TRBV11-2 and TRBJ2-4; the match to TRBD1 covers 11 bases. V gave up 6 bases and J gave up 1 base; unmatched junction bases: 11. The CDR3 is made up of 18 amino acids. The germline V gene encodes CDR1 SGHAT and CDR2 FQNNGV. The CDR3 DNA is TGTGCCAGCAGTTCAACCGGGACAGGGGGGGTTGCCAAAAACATTCAGTACTTC. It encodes CASSSTGTGGVAKNIQYF.

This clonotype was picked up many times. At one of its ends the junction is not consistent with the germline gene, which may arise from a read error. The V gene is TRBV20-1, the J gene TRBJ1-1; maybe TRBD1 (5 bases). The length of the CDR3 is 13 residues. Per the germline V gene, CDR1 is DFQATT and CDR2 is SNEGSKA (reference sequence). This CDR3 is CSAGRGGNPEAFF. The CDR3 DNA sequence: TGCAGTGCTGGCCGTGGGGGGAACCCTGAAGCTTTCTTT.